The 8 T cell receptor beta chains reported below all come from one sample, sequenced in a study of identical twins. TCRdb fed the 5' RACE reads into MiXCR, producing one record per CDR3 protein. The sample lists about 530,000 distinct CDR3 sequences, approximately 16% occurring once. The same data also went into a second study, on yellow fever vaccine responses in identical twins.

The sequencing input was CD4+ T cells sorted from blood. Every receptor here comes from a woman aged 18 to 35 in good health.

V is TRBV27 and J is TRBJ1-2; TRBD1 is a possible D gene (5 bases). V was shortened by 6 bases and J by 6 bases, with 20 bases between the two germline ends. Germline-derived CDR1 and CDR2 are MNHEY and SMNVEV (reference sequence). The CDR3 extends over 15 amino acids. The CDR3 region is CASRPVGAWGNGYTF. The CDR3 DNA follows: TGTGCCAGCAGGCCAGTCGGGGCTTGGGGGAATGGCTACACCTTC.

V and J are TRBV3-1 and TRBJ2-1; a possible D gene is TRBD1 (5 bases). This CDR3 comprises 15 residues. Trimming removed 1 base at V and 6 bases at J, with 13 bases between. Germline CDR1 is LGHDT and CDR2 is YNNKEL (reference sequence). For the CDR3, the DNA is TGTGCCAGCAGCCAAGCCCGACAGTCCGGCAATGAGCAGTTCTTC. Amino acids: CASSQARQSGNEQFF.

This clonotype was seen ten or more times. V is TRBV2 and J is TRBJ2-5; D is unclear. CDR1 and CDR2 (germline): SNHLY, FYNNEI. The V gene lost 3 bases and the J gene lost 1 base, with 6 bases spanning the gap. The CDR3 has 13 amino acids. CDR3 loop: CASSDWGQETQYF. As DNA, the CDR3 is TGTGCCAGCAGTGACTGGGGCCAAGAGACCCAGTACTTC. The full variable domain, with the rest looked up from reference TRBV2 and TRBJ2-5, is EPEVTQTPSHQVTQMGQEVILRCVPISNHLYFYWYRQILGQKVEFLVSFYNNEISEKSEIFDDQFSVERPDGSNFTLKIRSTKLEDSAMYFCASSDWGQETQYFGPGTRLLVL.

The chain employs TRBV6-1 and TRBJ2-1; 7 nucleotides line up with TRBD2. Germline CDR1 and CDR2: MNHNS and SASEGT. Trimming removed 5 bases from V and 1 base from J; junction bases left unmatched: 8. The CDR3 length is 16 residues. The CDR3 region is CASSLRLAESYNEQFF. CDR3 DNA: TGTGCCAGCAGTCTTAGACTAGCAGAGTCCTACAATGAGCAGTTCTTC.

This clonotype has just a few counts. CDR3 nucleotide sequence: TGTGCCAGCAGTACCTCGGCGCGCGGGTTGAATGAGCAGTTCTTC. The encoded protein is CASSTSARGLNEQFF. The chain carries TRBV12-3 or TRBV12-4 and TRBJ2-1; a possible D gene is TRBD2 (5 bases). CDR3 length equals 15 residues. The V end was cut by 5 bases, the J end by 7 bases, with 18 bases between.

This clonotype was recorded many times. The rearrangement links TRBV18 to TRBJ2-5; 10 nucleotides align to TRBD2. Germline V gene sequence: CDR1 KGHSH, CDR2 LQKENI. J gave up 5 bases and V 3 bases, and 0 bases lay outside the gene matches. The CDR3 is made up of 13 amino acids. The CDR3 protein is CASSPGLAETQYF. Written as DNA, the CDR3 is TGTGCCAGCTCACCGGGACTAGCGGAGACCCAGTACTTC.

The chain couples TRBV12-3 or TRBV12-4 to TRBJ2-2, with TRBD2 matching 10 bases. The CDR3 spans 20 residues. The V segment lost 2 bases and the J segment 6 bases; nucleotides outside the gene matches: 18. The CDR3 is CASSLPRPSSGSLSSGELFF. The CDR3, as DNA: TGTGCCAGCAGTTTACCCCGGCCTTCTAGCGGGAGTTTGTCATCCGGGGAGCTGTTTTTT.

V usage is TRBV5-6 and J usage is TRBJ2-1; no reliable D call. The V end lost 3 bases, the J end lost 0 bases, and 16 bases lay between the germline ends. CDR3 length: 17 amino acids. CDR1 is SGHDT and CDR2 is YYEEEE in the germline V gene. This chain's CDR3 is CASSSGLALSSYNEQFF. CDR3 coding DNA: TGTGCCAGCAGCTCCGGGTTAGCCCTGAGCTCCTACAATGAGCAGTTCTTC. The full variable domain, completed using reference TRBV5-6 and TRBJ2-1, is DAGVTQSPTHLIKTRGQQVTLRCSPKSGHDTVSWYQQALGQGPQFIFQYYEEEERQRGNFPDRFSGHQFPNYSSELNVNALLLGDSALYLCASSSGLALSSYNEQFFGPGTRLTVL.